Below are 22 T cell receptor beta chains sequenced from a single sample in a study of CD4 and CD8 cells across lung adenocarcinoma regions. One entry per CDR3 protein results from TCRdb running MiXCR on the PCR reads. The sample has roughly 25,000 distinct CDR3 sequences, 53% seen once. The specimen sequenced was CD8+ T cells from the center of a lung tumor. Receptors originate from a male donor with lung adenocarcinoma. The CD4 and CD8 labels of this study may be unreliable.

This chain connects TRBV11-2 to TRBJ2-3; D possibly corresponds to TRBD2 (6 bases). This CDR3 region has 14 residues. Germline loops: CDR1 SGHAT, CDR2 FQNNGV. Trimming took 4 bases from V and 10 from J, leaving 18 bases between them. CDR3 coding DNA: TGTGCCAGCAGCTCGGAAGCCGGGACTGGGGCGCAGTATTTT. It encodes CASSSEAGTGAQYF.

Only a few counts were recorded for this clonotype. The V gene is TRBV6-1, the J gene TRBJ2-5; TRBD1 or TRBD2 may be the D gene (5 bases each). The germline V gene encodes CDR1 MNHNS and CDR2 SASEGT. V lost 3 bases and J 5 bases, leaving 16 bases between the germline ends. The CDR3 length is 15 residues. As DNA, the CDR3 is TGTGCCAGCAGTGAGGGGACGTTAGAAAGGGAGACCCAGTACTTC. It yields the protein CASSEGTLERETQYF.

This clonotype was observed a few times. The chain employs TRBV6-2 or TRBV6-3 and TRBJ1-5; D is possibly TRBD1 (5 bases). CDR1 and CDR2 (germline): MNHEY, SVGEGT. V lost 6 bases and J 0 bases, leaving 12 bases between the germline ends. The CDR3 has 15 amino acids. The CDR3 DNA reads TGTGCCAGCAGGGAACAAGGACATAGCAATCAGCCCCAGCATTTT. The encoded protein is CASREQGHSNQPQHF.

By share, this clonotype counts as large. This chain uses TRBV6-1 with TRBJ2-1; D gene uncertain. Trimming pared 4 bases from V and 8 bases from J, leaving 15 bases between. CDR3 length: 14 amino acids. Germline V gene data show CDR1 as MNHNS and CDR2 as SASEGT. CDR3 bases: TGTGCCAGCAGTGTGGTTATGGGGTTAGATGAGCAGTTCTTC. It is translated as CASSVVMGLDEQFF.

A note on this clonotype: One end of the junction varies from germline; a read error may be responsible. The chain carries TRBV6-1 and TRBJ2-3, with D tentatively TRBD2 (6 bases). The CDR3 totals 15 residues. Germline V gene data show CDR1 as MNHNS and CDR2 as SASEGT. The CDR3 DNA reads TGTGCCAGGGGGTACGGGAGAGGGGATAAAGATACCCAGTATTTT. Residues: CARGYGRGDKDTQYF.

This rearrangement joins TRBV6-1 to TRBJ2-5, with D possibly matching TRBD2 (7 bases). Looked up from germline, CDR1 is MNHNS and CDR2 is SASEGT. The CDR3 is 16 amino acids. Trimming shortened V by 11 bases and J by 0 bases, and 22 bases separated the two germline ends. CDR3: CACAGAGTRDQETQYF. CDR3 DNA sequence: TGTGCCTGCGCGGGGGCCGGGACCCGGGACCAAGAGACCCAGTACTTC.

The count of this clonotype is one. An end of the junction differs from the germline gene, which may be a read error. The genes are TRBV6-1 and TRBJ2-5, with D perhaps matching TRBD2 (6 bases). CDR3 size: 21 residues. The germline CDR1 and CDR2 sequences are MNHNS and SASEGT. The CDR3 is CASSEALGAGLGCRAQKTQYF. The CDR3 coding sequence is TGTGCCAGCAGTGAAGCGCTCGGCGCGGGGCTCGGGTGCCGTGCCCAAAAGACCCAGTACTTC.

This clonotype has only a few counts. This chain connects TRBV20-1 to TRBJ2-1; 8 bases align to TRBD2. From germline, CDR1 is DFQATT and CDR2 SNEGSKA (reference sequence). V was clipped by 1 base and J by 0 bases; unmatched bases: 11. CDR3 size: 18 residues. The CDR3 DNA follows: TGCAGTGCTAGAGGGTGGGGTTACCGGGAGGGCTCCTACAATGAGCAGTTCTTC. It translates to CSARGWGYREGSYNEQFF.

The CDR3 DNA sequence: TGTGCCATCAGTGCGGGGACCGGGGGCCTTGACCCAGAGACCCAGTACTTC. Translated, it gives CAISAGTGGLDPETQYF. This chain uses TRBV10-3 with TRBJ2-5; possibly TRBD1 or TRBD2 for D (6 bases each). Germline V lookup: CDR1 ENHRY, CDR2 SYGVKD. This CDR3 contains 17 residues. Trimming left V 4 bases short and J 4 bases short, with 22 bases between.

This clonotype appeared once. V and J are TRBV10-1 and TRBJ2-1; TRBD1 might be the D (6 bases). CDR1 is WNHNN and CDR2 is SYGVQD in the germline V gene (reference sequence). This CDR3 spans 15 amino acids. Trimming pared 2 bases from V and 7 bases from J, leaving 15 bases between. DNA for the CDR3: TGCGCCAGCAGTGAGGGGGACACTGAGTGGAATGAGCAGTTCTTC. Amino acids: CASSEGDTEWNEQFF.

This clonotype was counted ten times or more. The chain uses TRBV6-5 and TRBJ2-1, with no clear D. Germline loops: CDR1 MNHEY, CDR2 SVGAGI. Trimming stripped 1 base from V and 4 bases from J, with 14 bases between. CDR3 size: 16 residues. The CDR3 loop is CASSYYPPQAYNEQFF. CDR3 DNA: TGTGCCAGCAGTTACTATCCACCCCAGGCTTACAATGAGCAGTTCTTC.

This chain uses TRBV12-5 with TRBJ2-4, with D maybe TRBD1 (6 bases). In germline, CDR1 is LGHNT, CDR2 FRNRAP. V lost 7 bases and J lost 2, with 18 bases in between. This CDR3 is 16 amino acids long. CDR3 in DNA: TGTGCTAGTGCCCCACAGGGTCCGGCGTCCAAAAACATTCAGTACTTC. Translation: CASAPQGPASKNIQYF. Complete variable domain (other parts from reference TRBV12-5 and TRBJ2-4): DARVTQTPRHKVTEMGQEVTMRCQPILGHNTVFWYRQTMMQGLELLAYFRNRAPLDDSGMPKDRFSAEMPDATLATLKIQPSEPRDSAVYFCASAPQGPASKNIQYFGAGTRLSVL.

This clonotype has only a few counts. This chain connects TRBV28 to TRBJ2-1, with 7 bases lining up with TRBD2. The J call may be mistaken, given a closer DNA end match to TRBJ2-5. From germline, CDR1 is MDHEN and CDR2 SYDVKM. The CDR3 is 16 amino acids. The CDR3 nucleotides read TGTGCCAGCCGACATTCAGCGGGACGCGGCCAAGAGACCCAGTACTTC. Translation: CASRHSAGRGQETQYF.

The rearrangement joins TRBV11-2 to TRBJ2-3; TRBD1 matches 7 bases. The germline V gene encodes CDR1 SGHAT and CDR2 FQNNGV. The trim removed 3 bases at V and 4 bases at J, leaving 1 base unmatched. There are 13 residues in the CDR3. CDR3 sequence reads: CASSLQGADTQYF. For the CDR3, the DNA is TGTGCCAGCAGCTTGCAGGGGGCAGATACGCAGTATTTT.

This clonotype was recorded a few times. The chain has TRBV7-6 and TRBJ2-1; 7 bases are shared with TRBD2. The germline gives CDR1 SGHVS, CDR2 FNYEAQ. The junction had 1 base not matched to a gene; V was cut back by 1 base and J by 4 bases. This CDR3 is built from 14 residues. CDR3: CASSLDGRYNEQFF. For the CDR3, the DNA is TGTGCCAGCAGCTTAGACGGGAGGTACAATGAGCAGTTCTTC.

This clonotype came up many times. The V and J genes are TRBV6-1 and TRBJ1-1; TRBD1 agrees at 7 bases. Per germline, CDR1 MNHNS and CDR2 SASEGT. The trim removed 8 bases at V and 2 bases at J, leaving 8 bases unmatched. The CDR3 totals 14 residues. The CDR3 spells CASGPRGINTEAFF. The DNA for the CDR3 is TGTGCCAGCGGGCCCAGGGGGATTAACACTGAAGCTTTCTTT.

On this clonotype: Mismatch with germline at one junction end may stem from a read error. CDR3 region: CAGSGGHAKDTQYF. In nucleotides, the CDR3 is TGCGCGGGCAGTGGGGGCCATGCCAAAGATACCCAGTACTTT. J is TRBJ2-3 and V is TRBV10-1, with D possibly being TRBD1 (6 bases). This CDR3 spans 14 amino acids. Per germline, CDR1 WNHNN and CDR2 SYGVQD (reference sequence).

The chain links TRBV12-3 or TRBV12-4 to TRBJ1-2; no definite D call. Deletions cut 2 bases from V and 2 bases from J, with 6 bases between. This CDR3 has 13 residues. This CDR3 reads CASSLMKNYGYTF. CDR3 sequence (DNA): TGTGCCAGCAGTTTAATGAAAAACTATGGCTACACCTTC.

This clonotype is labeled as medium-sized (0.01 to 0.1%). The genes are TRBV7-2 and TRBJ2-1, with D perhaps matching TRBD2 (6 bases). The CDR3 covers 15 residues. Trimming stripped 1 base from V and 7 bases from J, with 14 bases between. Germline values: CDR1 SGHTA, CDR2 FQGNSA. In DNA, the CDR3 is TGTGCCAGCAGCTTAGTCTACCGGGGAGGAAATGAGCAGTTCTTC. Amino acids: CASSLVYRGGNEQFF.

The CDR3, as DNA: TGTGCCAGCAGTGTAATAGGTCTACCATTGGGGGCCTCCTACAATGAGCAGTTCTTC. It specifies CASSVIGLPLGASYNEQFF. The chain recombines TRBV27 with TRBJ2-1, with a possible D match to TRBD1 (6 bases). Trimming pared 5 bases from V and 0 bases from J, leaving 23 bases between. The germline gives CDR1 MNHEY, CDR2 SMNVEV (reference sequence). The length of the CDR3 is 19 residues.

The CDR3 DNA sequence: TGCGCCAGCAGCAGGTGGTGTGCCAAAAAGACCCAGTACTTC. Its translation: CASSRWCAKKTQYF. J is TRBJ2-4 and V is TRBV10-2, with D uncertain. TRBJ2-5 matches the DNA end more closely, so the J call is doubtful. Per germline, CDR1 WSHSY and CDR2 SAAADI. The CDR3 sequence is 14 residues long.

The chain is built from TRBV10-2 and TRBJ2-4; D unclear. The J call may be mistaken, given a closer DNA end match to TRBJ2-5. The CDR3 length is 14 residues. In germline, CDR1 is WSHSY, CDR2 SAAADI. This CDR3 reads CARSRCCDKKTQYF. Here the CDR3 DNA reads TGCGCGAGGAGCAGGTGCTGTGACAAAAAGACCCAGTACTTC.